Sequencing of this TCR beta chain was carried out in a study of shared clonotypes between healthy human individuals. The assay used deep level. TCRdb's copy holds only in-frame clones and misses some; the assay was immunoSEQ multiplex PCR. In the table there are about 1.5 million clones, approximately 98% of which are singletons. V was shortened by 0 bases and J by 3 bases, with 16 bases between the two germline ends. Germline V gives CDR1 SGDLS, CDR2 YYNGEE. The CDR3 consists of 16 residues. Only Caucasian adults living in Nashville, Tennessee made up the donor group. This sequence joins TRBV9 and TRBJ2-7; possibly TRBD1 or TRBD2 for D (5 bases each). The clonotype comes from a man aged 30-40 years in good health. The sequenced material came from naive CD4+ T cells sorted from blood. The subset denotes: CD45RA+ positively selected. The CDR3 is CASSVDTGQGNYEQYF. The CDR3 DNA reads as TGTGCCAGCAGCGTAGATACGGGGCAGGGCAACTACGAGCAGTACTTC.